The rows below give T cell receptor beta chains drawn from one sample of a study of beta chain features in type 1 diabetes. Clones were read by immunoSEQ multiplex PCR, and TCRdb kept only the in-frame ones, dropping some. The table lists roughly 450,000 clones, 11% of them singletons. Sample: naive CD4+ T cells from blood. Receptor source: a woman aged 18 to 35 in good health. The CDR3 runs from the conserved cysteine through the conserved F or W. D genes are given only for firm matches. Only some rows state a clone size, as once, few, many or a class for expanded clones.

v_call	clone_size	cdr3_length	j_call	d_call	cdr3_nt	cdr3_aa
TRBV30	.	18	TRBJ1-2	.	TGTGCCTGGAGTCCTCTGGCCTTCGGGCAGGGGCAGACCTATGGCTACACCTTC	CAWSPLAFGQGQTYGYTF
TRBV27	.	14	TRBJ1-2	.	TGTGCCAGCAGTCGAGCCCGGACCTGGTATGGCTACACCTTC	CASSRARTWYGYTF
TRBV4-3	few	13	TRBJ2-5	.	TGCGCCAGCAGCCAAGCAGGCGGGAAGACCCAGTACTTC	CASSQAGGKTQYF
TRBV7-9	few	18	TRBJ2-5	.	TGTGCCAGCAGCTTACAAATAATTCCCCCTCAGCCGCAAGAGACCCAGTACTTC	CASSLQIIPPQPQETQYF
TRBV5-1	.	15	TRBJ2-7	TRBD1	TGCGCCAGCAGCCATGGGGGGACAGGAGCCTACGAGCAGTACTTC	CASSHGGTGAYEQYF
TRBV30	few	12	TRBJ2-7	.	TGTGCCTGGAGCTTTTCGAGCTACGAGCAGTACTTC	CAWSFSSYEQYF
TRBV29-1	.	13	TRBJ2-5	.	TGCAGCGTTATCGGCAGGGATAAAGAGACCCAGTACTTC	CSVIGRDKETQYF
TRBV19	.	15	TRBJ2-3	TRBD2	TGTGCCAGCAGGCGTGAACTAGCGGCAAGAGATACGCAGTATTTT	CASRRELAARDTQYF
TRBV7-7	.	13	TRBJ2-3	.	TGTGCTAGCAGCTGGGACCGCGGATATACGCAGTATTTT	CASSWDRGYTQYF
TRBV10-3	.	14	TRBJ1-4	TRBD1	TGTGCCATCAGTACAGGGGCAACTAATGAAAAACTGTTTTTT	CAISTGATNEKLFF
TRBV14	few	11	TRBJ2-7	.	TGTGCCAGCAGCCCGGCCTACGAGCAGTACTTC	CASSPAYEQYF
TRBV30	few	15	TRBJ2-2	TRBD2	TGTGCCCTCCCAACGACTAGCGGGAACACCGGGGAGCTGTTTTTT	CALPTTSGNTGELFF
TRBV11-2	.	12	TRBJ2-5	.	TGTGCCAGCAGCTTAGTTCGAGAGACCCAGTACTTC	CASSLVRETQYF
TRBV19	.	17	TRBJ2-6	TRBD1	TGTGCCAGTAATAAACAGGGGTCACCGTCTGGGGCCAACGTCCTGACTTTC	CASNKQGSPSGANVLTF
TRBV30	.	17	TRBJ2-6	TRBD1	TGTGCCTGGAGGCCGGGACAGGGACGCTCTGGGGCCAACGTCCTGACTTTC	CAWRPGQGRSGANVLTF
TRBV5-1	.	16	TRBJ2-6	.	TGCGCCAGCAGCTTGCCAGCTTACTCTGGGGCCAACGTCCTGACTTTC	CASSLPAYSGANVLTF
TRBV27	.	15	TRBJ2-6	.	TGTGCCAGCACTAGGGCCATTTCTGGGGCCAACGTCCTGACTTTC	CASTRAISGANVLTF
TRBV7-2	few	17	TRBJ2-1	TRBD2	TGTGCCAGCAGCTTAGCATTCGGGACTAGCGGAAGCAATGAGCAGTTCTTC	CASSLAFGTSGSNEQFF
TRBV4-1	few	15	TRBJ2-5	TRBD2	TGCGCCAGCAGCCCCGGGAGGGCAGGGAAAAAGACCCAGTACTTC	CASSPGRAGKKTQYF
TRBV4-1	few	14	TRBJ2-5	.	TGCGCCAGCAGCCAAGCTGGATATCAAGAGACCCAGTACTTC	CASSQAGYQETQYF
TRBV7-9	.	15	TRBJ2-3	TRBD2	TGTGCCAGCATTCAAGCGGGGTCTAGCACAGATACGCAGTATTTT	CASIQAGSSTDTQYF
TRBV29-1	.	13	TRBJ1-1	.	TGCAGCGCTCGAGGGGACCCCGACACTGAAGCTTTCTTT	CSARGDPDTEAFF
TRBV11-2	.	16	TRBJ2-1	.	TGTGCCAGCAGCTTAGAAGGGTGGGAGTCCTACAATGAGCAGTTCTTC	CASSLEGWESYNEQFF
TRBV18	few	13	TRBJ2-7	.	TGTGCCAGCTCACCCGGGACTGTCTACGAGCAGTACTTC	CASSPGTVYEQYF
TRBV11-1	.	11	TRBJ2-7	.	TGTGCCAGCAGCTTGAGAGAGGAGCAGTACTTC	CASSLREEQYF
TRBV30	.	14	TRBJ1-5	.	TGTGCCTGGAGTGTACGCCTTTACAATCAGCCCCAGCATTTT	CAWSVRLYNQPQHF
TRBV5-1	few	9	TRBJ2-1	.	TGCGCCAGCGATTGGGAGCAGTTCTTC	CASDWEQFF
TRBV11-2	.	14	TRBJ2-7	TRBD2	TGTGCCAGCAGCTTTGGACTAGCGGGCTACGAGCAGTACTTC	CASSFGLAGYEQYF
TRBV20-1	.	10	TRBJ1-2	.	TGCAGTGCTAGAGAGGGTGGCTACACCTTC	CSAREGGYTF
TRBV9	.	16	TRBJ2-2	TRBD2	TGTGCCAGCAGCCCAACCGGGACTAGCGGGAGTCGGGAGCTGTTTTTT	CASSPTGTSGSRELFF
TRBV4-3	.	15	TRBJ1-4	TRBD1	TGCGCCAGCAGCCAAGATCCAGGGGGCGGGGGAAAACTGTTTTTT	CASSQDPGGGGKLFF
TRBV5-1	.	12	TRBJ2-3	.	TGCGCCAGCAGCCGGAACACAGATACGCAGTATTTT	CASSRNTDTQYF
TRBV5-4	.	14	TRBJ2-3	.	TGTGCCAGCAGCCCCGGACTTAGCACAGATACGCAGTATTTT	CASSPGLSTDTQYF
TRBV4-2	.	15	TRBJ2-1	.	TGTGCCAGCAGCCAAGCCTCGCTCTCCTACAATGAGCAGTTCTTC	CASSQASLSYNEQFF
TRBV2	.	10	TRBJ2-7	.	TGTGCCAGCAGTAGGCACGAGCAGCACTTC	CASSRHEQHF
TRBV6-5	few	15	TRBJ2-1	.	TGTGCCAGCAGTCCAGGGGGGGGTCACAGCAATGAGCAGTTCTTC	CASSPGGGHSNEQFF
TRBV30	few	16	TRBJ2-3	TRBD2	TGTGCCTGGAGTGTAATGGGACTAGCGGTCACAGATACGCAGTATTTT	CAWSVMGLAVTDTQYF
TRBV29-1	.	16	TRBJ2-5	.	TGCAGCGTTGATGGAGGCGCGAGGCCTAGGAGAGAGACCCAGTACTTC	CSVDGGARPRRETQYF
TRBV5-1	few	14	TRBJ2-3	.	TGCGCCAGCAGCCTCAGTATGGGCACAGATACGCAGTATTTT	CASSLSMGTDTQYF
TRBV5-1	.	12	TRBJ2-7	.	TGCGCCAGCAGCTTGGGGGCCTACGAGCAGTACTTC	CASSLGAYEQYF
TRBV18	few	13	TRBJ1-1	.	TGTGCCAGCTCACCACTCGAGGGTACTGAAGCTTTCTTT	CASSPLEGTEAFF
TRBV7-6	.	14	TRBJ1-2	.	TGTGCCAGCAGCTCGGAAACAGGGAACTATGGCTACACCTTC	CASSSETGNYGYTF
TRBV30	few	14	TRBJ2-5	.	TGTGCCTGGAGCGAGGGGCTGAGGCAAGAGACCCAGTACTTC	CAWSEGLRQETQYF
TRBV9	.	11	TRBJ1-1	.	TGTGCCAGCTGGAGGAACACTGAAGCTTTCTTT	CASWRNTEAFF
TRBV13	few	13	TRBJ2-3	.	TGTGCCAGCAGCTTCCAGACCCCAGATACGCAGTATTTT	CASSFQTPDTQYF
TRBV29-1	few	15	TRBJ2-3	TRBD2	TGCAGCGTCCCCTATAGCGGGAGGGGAGCAGATACGCAGTATTTT	CSVPYSGRGADTQYF
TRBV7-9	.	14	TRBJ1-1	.	TGTGCCAGCATCCCCAAGGCGGGGAACACTGAAGCTTTCTTT	CASIPKAGNTEAFF
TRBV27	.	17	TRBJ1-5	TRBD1	TGTGCCAGCAGTCCGAGGACAGGGGTAGTTAGCAATCAGCCCCAGCATTTT	CASSPRTGVVSNQPQHF
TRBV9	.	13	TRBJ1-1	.	TGTGCCAGCAGCGTAGAGGGGTGGACTGAAGCTTTCTTT	CASSVEGWTEAFF
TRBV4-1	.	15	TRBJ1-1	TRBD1	TGCGCCAGCAGCCAGGGACAGGGACCGAACACTGAAGCTTTCTTT	CASSQGQGPNTEAFF
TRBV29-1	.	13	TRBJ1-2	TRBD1	TGCAGCACCGTTCTTGGGACAGTGGGAGGCTACACCTTC	CSTVLGTVGGYTF
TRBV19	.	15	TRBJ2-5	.	TGTGCCAGTAGTATAGTGGCCGGGAGAGGAGAGACCCAGTACTTC	CASSIVAGRGETQYF
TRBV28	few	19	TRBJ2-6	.	TGTGCCAGCAGTTTAGTGCAGGGGTCCCCCGGTTATGGGGCCAACGTCCTGACTTTC	CASSLVQGSPGYGANVLTF
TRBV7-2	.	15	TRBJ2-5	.	TGTGCCAGCAGGTATCAGGGAGCGGGTGGAGAGACCCAGTACTTC	CASRYQGAGGETQYF
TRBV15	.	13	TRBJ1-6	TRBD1	TGTGCCACTACAGGGGGTGCAAGGTCACCCCTCCACTTT	CATTGGARSPLHF
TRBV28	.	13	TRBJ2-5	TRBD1	TGTGCCAGCAGGACAGGGCCCCAAGAGACCCAGTACTTC	CASRTGPQETQYF
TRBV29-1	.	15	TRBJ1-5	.	TGCAGCGTCGCGGACATCCCGTTGATAGAGCAGCCCCAGCATTTT	CSVADIPLIEQPQHF